This T cell receptor beta chain was found in a study of blood T cell repertoires in COVID-19 (TCRdb year 2020). Background on the whole study: The collaborator samples originated in the United States, Italy and Spain and spanned the acute and convalescent phases of COVID-19. The prospective study material was composed of cDNA or gDNA derived from T cells, B-cell-depleted T cells, or PBMCs. Subjects who had been exposed to COVID-19, were actively infected with it, or had recovered from it provided the deeply sampled blood TCRbeta repertoires that made up the dataset. A freely available public database, intended as a resource for researchers studying the immune response to SARS-CoV-2, is where the repertoires were released. The samples were drawn from the first 160 participants of the ongoing ImmuneRACE study and from 1,254 subjects provided by 6 global collaborators. Sample metadata almost always included a de-identified subject ID, COVID-19 status, age in years and sex. HLA class I and class II types, where available, came from metadata supplied by the sample provider rather than from assay-based typing.

Participants in the prospective study were aged about 18 to 95 years, lived in some 24 United States geographic areas, and enrolled through a virtual design. To assign participants to cohorts, the prospective study relied on clinical history that participants themselves reported in a screening survey and a study questionnaire. ImmuneRACE Cohort 3 recovered participants were defined by two consecutive negative NP/OP PCR tests, healthcare professional clearance, or symptom resolution. In the prospective study, mobile phlebotomists collected whole blood, serum and a nasopharyngeal or oropharyngeal swab from each participant. Prospective study participants could optionally give additional blood draws and questionnaires over an approximately two-month period. Prospective study blood samples were shipped either frozen or at room temperature before DNA extraction. As for this clone: Its antigen remains undetermined. No base-level quality is on record; no much larger clone is a single base apart.

Overall study results and their limits: The amount of clinical and demographic metadata varied by source and participant and was provided uncurated.

TCRbeta CDR3 regions were amplified from genomic DNA by means of the immunoSEQ Assay, a bias-controlled multiplex PCR. Under the source paper's analysis protocol: Nucleated cell counts per sample were estimated from amplification of reference gene primers within the assay. Sequence reads were collapsed and filtered to measure the absolute abundance of every unique TCRbeta CDR3 rearrangement. For each sample, productive Simpson clonality was calculated as the square root of Simpson's diversity index across productive rearrangements. TCRdb took this table from immuneACCESS and kept in-frame rearrangements with V and J called. Such tables lack part of the clones; where checked against another copy, unresolved V genes explain under half of the gap, and the rest is unexplained. That table supplies the V and J calls and clone size; D and trimming were determined from the DNA. The sample data list about 340,000 clones, and approximately 92% of these were observed just once. The top ten clones comprise 15% to 20% of the sample.

Trimming at the junction amounts to 4 bases on V and 8 bases on J, and the germline ends lie 26 bases apart. The CDR3 runs 17 amino acids, cysteine and phenylalanine included. Only the CDR3 region is kept as DNA, spanning 51 bases read in frame from base 1. From the germline V gene, CDR1 is MGHRA and CDR2 is YSYEKL. This TCR derives from a young woman who had recovered from COVID-19. The sequence joins TRBV4-1 to TRBJ1-2; perhaps TRBD1 is the D gene, with 6 bases matching. Sequencing input: PBMCs or T cells enriched from blood (not recorded which). The bases read TGCGCCAGCAGCCCCCCTATCGTCAGGGGCCCCACTCTGGGCTACACCTTC. Translated, this is CASSPPIVRGPTLGYTF.